These 10 T cell receptor beta chains came from one sample sequenced in a study of naive and memory T cell subsets. The library had UMIs added by 3' ligation of an oligonucleotide to TCR cDNA. Ligated cDNA underwent four rounds of PCR with nested alpha and beta constant region primers and SP2. TCRdb fed the 5' RACE reads into MiXCR, producing one record per CDR3 protein. The sample lists some 60,000 distinct CDR3 sequences; more than 6% were seen once. The receptor set was obtained from a female donor in good health.

This clonotype came up a few times. The rearrangement links TRBV5-1 to TRBJ2-7; 8 bases fit TRBD1. V was pared by 4 bases and J by 5 bases, with 8 bases of the junction left unmatched. The CDR3 extends over 14 amino acids. Germline V CDR1 and CDR2: SGHRS, YFSETQ. CDR3 nucleotide sequence: TGCGCCAGCAGCGCCTGGACAGGGAGAGACGAGCAGTACTTC. Protein: CASSAWTGRDEQYF.

This clonotype came up many times. The rearrangement links TRBV10-3 to TRBJ1-1, with D possibly TRBD1 on 6 matching bases. This CDR3 has 15 residues. V dropped 3 bases and J dropped 4 bases, with 15 bases sitting between them. Germline CDR1 ENHRY, CDR2 SYGVKD. The CDR3 loop is CAISDFGGSSTEAFF. The CDR3 DNA sequence: TGTGCCATCAGTGATTTCGGGGGCTCGTCCACTGAAGCTTTCTTT.

This clonotype has only a few counts. This chain's CDR3 is CASSPAGRGQRNNEQFF. The CDR3 DNA reads as TGTGCCAGCTCTCCTGCCGGGCGGGGGCAAAGAAACAATGAGCAGTTCTTC. The chain is built from TRBV18 and TRBJ2-1; perhaps TRBD2 as D (7 bases). The CDR3 consists of 17 residues. V shed 6 bases and J shed 5 bases, with 23 bases lying between them. CDR1 is KGHSH, CDR2 LQKENI, per germline.

This clonotype was seen only a few times. The V call is TRBV6-5, the J call TRBJ1-4, with TRBD1 matching over 10 bases. This CDR3 is 14 amino acids long. V gave up 7 bases and J gave up 7 bases; unmatched junction bases: 6. CDR1 is MNHEY, CDR2 SVGAGI, per germline. The CDR3 reads CASNRQGAGEKLFF. The CDR3 DNA is TGTGCCAGCAATAGACAGGGGGCTGGTGAAAAACTGTTTTTT.

By share of the sample, this clonotype is medium-sized. Written as DNA, the CDR3 is TGCGCCAGCAGTCCCGGGACCGCCGTCTATAGCAATCAGCCCCAGCATTTT. Its protein product is CASSPGTAVYSNQPQHF. J is TRBJ1-5 and V is TRBV10-2; D perhaps matches TRBD1 (5 bases). Germline values: CDR1 WSHSY, CDR2 SAAADI. The CDR3 contains 17 residues. Trimming pared 5 bases from V and 0 bases from J, leaving 17 bases between.

V gene TRBV7-2 combines with J gene TRBJ1-5; possible D gene TRBD1, 6 bases. This CDR3 has 14 residues. Germline CDR1 and CDR2: SGHTA and FQGNSA. V lost 8 bases and J lost 3, with 14 bases in between. For the CDR3, the DNA is TGTGCCAGCTCCGCCTGGGACACCAATCAGCCCCAGCATTTT. Its protein is CASSAWDTNQPQHF.

About this clonotype itself: This is likely a read error, given that the CDR3 carries no conserved phenylalanine or tryptophan at its end. The genes are TRBV4-2 and TRBJ1-2; maybe TRBD1 (5 bases). CDR3 length equals 15 residues. V was trimmed by 0 bases and J by 4 bases, leaving 12 bases between them. Germline CDR1 and CDR2: LGHNA and YNFKEQ. CDR3 residues: CASSQEAGSLYGYTL. The CDR3 DNA is TGTGCCAGCAGCCAAGAAGCAGGGTCGCTCTATGGCTACACCCTC.

The V call is TRBV29-1, the J call TRBJ2-7, with 10 bases fitting TRBD1. Germline V gene lookup returns CDR1 SQVTM and CDR2 ANQGSEA. The CDR3 extends over 13 amino acids. V shed 5 bases, J shed 5 bases, and the junction held 6 bases outside the gene matches. CDR3 bases: TGCAGCGTTCCCGGGACAGGGGACCACGAGCAGTACTTC. Amino acids: CSVPGTGDHEQYF.

This clonotype was observed many times. The V and J genes are TRBV20-1 and TRBJ2-3; 9 bases line up with TRBD2. Germline V gives CDR1 DFQATT, CDR2 SNEGSKA (reference sequence). The V segment lost 3 bases and the J segment 4 bases; nucleotides outside the gene matches: 8. This CDR3 has 15 residues. The CDR3 bases are TGCAGTGCTAGTTATGGGCGGGGGGGTTCAGATACGCAGTATTTT. Translated: CSASYGRGGSDTQYF.

This clonotype was seen a few times. This chain links TRBV7-2 with TRBJ2-3, with 7 bases fitting TRBD1. The length of the CDR3 is 18 residues. CDR1 and CDR2 from the germline V gene are SGHTA and FQGNSA. Trimming took 3 bases from V and 2 from J; bases not matched to a gene: 14. This CDR3 is CASSLDPVFDRATDTQYF. The CDR3 region has the DNA TGTGCCAGCAGCTTGGACCCCGTGTTTGACAGGGCCACAGATACGCAGTATTTT.